This TCR beta chain was recorded in a study of shared clonotypes between healthy human individuals. The study's findings and limits: Memory subsets generally showed smaller estimated richness than naive subsets did.

Comments on this clone: What it recognizes is unknown.

Germline CDR1 and CDR2: LGHNA and YNFKEQ. The CDR3 is made up of 18 amino acids. V lost 0 bases, J lost 7 bases, and 22 bases lay in between. DNA at about 0.2 ug, 30,000 or so T cell genomes, went into sorted-subset replicate PCRs. TCRdb's table, derived via immunoSEQ multiplex PCR, lists solely in-frame clones and lacks some. The sample carries 1 million to 1.3 million clones, 70% to 80% recorded once. V is TRBV4-2 and J is TRBJ2-1; D unresolved. The sample taken for sequencing was memory CD4+ T cells from PBMCs. Subset indicated: CD45RA-negative fraction. The TCR comes from a man younger than 30 in good health. Some clones in this sample may be carry-over from other donors' samples. DNA of the CDR3: TGTGCCAGCAGCCAAGAGTCCAATATCGGGCGACCGAGAAATGAGCAGTTCTTC. It translates to CASSQESNIGRPRNEQFF.